A single sample is the source of the 25 T cell receptor beta chains below, sequenced in a study of CD8 T cells in Susac syndrome. An amount of RNA that ranged from 0.5 to 1 ug was reverse transcribed with random hexamers. Using its own MiXCR run on the immunoSEQ multiplex PCR reads, TCRdb lists one record per CDR3 protein. The sample carries about 200,000 distinct CDR3 sequences, about 91% recorded once. What was sequenced was CD4+ T cells from PBMCs. The receptors come from a human donor with Susac syndrome.

The gene calls are TRBV7-2 and TRBJ2-1; 8 bases fit TRBD2. V shed 5 bases, J shed 1 base, and the junction held 10 bases outside the gene matches. Germline CDR1 is SGHTA and CDR2 is FQGNSA. The CDR3 loop spans 17 amino acids. As DNA, the CDR3 is TGTGCCAGCAGCCAGACTAGCGCCGAAGGATCCTACAATGAGCAGTTCTTC. Protein sequence: CASSQTSAEGSYNEQFF.

The rearrangement uses TRBV7-8 and TRBJ1-2; no reliable D call. This CDR3 spans 14 amino acids. Germline CDR1 reads SGHVS; CDR2 reads FQNEAQ. Trimming took off 1 base at V and 0 bases at J, with 6 bases between the two ends. For the CDR3, the DNA is TGTGCCAGCAGCTTAGACGGGACTAACTATGGCTACACCTTC. It specifies CASSLDGTNYGYTF.

This chain connects TRBV5-8 to TRBJ2-1, with D tentatively TRBD2 (5 bases). Germline V CDR1 and CDR2: SGHTS, YDEGEE. This CDR3 contains 11 residues. V dropped 4 bases and J dropped 12 bases, with 11 bases sitting between them. This chain's CDR3 is CASSRVAGQFF. CDR3 DNA sequence: TGTGCCAGCAGCCGGGTGGCGGGGCAGTTCTTC. Based on the CDR3 plus reference TRBV5-8 and TRBJ2-1, the full variable domain is EAGVTQSPTHLIKTRGQQATLRCSPISGHTSVYWYQQALGLGLQFLLWYDEGEERNRGNFPPRFSGRQFPNYSSELNVNALELEDSALYLCASSRVAGQFFGPGTRLTVL.

The rearrangement links TRBV5-1 to TRBJ2-1; maybe TRBD2 (5 bases). Germline V gene sequence: CDR1 SGHRS, CDR2 YFSETQ. This CDR3 is built from 14 residues. V was cut by 0 bases and J by 7 bases, with 11 bases left in between. The CDR3 loop is CASSLGARGNEQFF. CDR3 bases: TGCGCCAGCAGCTTGGGGGCTCGAGGGAATGAGCAGTTCTTC. Complete variable domain (other parts from reference TRBV5-1 and TRBJ2-1): KAGVTQTPRYLIKTRGQQVTLSCSPISGHRSVSWYQQTPGQGLQFLFEYFSETQRNKGNFPGRFSGRQFSNSRSEMNVSTLELGDSALYLCASSLGARGNEQFFGPGTRLTVL.

V gene TRBV28 combines with J gene TRBJ2-2; no definite D call. Trimming pared 3 bases from V and 5 bases from J, leaving 4 bases between. The length of the CDR3 is 12 residues. Germline CDR1 MDHEN, CDR2 SYDVKM. The CDR3 spells CASSFLTGELFF. CDR3 DNA sequence: TGTGCCAGCAGTTTCCTTACCGGGGAGCTGTTTTTT.

This clonotype was counted a few times. The genes are TRBV29-1 and TRBJ2-1; D may match TRBD1 or TRBD2 (6 bases each). V lost 6 bases to trimming and J lost 2 bases, with 11 bases between them. Germline assignment: CDR1 SQVTM and CDR2 ANQGSEA. CDR3 length: 13 residues. This chain's CDR3 is CSVWGAAYNEQFF. The CDR3 coding sequence is TGCAGCGTCTGGGGGGCCGCCTACAATGAGCAGTTCTTC.

This sequence joins TRBV7-3 and TRBJ2-7; perhaps TRBD1 as D (6 bases). V was shortened by 5 bases and J by 4 bases, with 18 bases between the two germline ends. The CDR3 spans 15 residues. CDR1 and CDR2 from the germline V gene are SGHTA and FQGTGA. For the CDR3, the DNA is TGTGCCAGCAGCCACTGGCCAGGGGCTCGTTACGAGCAGTACTTC. The encoded protein is CASSHWPGARYEQYF.

The rearrangement links TRBV3-1 to TRBJ2-1; D is undetermined. CDR1 LGHDT and CDR2 YNNKEL come from the germline V gene (reference sequence). CDR3 length: 14 residues. Trimming shortened V by 1 base and J by 8 bases, and 12 bases separated the two germline ends. The CDR3 DNA reads as TGTGCCAGCAGCCAAGTTAGGACCGAGCATGAGCAGTTCTTC. This encodes CASSQVRTEHEQFF.

The chain has TRBV28 and TRBJ2-5; D is ambiguous. The CDR3 totals 13 residues. CDR1 and CDR2 (germline): MDHEN, SYDVKM. V lost 7 bases and J lost 5, with 14 bases in between. The CDR3 DNA is TGTGCCAGCACCCGACTTGATTGGGAGACCCAGTACTTC. It encodes CASTRLDWETQYF.

The V and J genes are TRBV20-1 and TRBJ1-4; possibly TRBD1 for D (6 bases). The CDR3 is made up of 13 amino acids. V lost 6 bases to trimming and J lost 8 bases, with 16 bases between them. In germline, CDR1 is DFQATT, CDR2 SNEGSKA (reference sequence). In DNA form, the CDR3 reads TGCAGTGCCTCCAGGGGAATAGGCGAAAAACTGTTTTTT. Translating it yields CSASRGIGEKLFF.

CDR3 residues: CASRPTSGGANEQYF. The CDR3 DNA reads as TGTGCCAGCAGACCTACGAGCGGGGGGGCAAACGAGCAGTACTTC. This chain connects TRBV7-2 to TRBJ2-7; 10 bases fit TRBD2. The CDR3 extends over 15 amino acids. Germline V gives CDR1 SGHTA, CDR2 FQGNSA. J lost 5 bases, V lost 6 bases, and 10 bases had no gene match.

The gene calls are TRBV5-4 and TRBJ2-1; 11 positions agree with TRBD2. V lost 7 bases and J lost 5; bases outside the gene matches: 14. The CDR3 consists of 17 residues. Germline V gene lookup returns CDR1 SGHNT and CDR2 YYREEE (reference sequence). DNA of the CDR3: TGTGCCAGCGGGCGATCGGGGACTAGCGGAACCCACAATGAGCAGTTCTTC. Its translation is CASGRSGTSGTHNEQFF. Together with reference TRBV5-4 and TRBJ2-1, the CDR3 gives the full variable domain: ETGVTQSPTHLIKTRGQQVTLRCSSQSGHNTVSWYQQALGQGPQFIFQYYREEENGRGNFPPRFSGLQFPNYSSELNVNALELDDSALYLCASGRSGTSGTHNEQFFGPGTRLTVL.

The rearrangement uses TRBV12-3 or TRBV12-4 and TRBJ2-1; TRBD2 matches 10 bases. Losses at the gene ends were 4 bases for V and 7 bases for J; bases not matched to a gene: 4. The CDR3 is made up of 14 amino acids. CDR3 protein: CASSSLAGTNEQFF. DNA for the CDR3: TGTGCCAGCAGTTCACTAGCGGGGACGAATGAGCAGTTCTTC.

The chain couples TRBV9 to TRBJ2-7, with D uncertain. Deletions cut 0 bases from V and 3 bases from J, with 7 bases between. In germline, CDR1 is SGDLS, CDR2 YYNGEE. The CDR3 spans 13 residues. Written as DNA, the CDR3 is TGTGCCAGCAGCGTAGGAGTAGACTACGAGCAGTACTTC. Encoded protein: CASSVGVDYEQYF.

The chain links TRBV20-1 to TRBJ1-5; 7 bases agree with TRBD1. CDR1 is DFQATT and CDR2 is SNEGSKA in the germline V gene (reference sequence). Trimming at V came to 6 bases and at J to 4 bases, leaving 15 bases not matched to a gene. The CDR3 is 16 residues long. This chain's CDR3 is CSAPDGRQGGNQPQHF. In DNA form, the CDR3 reads TGCAGTGCACCTGATGGCCGGCAGGGGGGTAATCAGCCCCAGCATTTT.

The J gene is TRBJ1-1, the V gene TRBV4-1; the D gene is possibly TRBD1 (6 bases). Germline V CDR1 and CDR2: MGHRA, YSYEKL. This CDR3 has 16 amino acids. V lost 1 base to trimming and J lost 1 base, with 13 bases between them. CDR3 in amino acids: CASSQGKSRGNTEAFF. CDR3 bases: TGCGCCAGCAGCCAAGGTAAAAGCAGGGGGAACACTGAAGCTTTCTTT.

This chain connects TRBV10-3 to TRBJ1-2; a possible D gene is TRBD1 (5 bases). This CDR3 is 14 amino acids long. V lost 6 bases, J lost 4 bases, and 15 bases lay in between. Germline CDR1 reads ENHRY; CDR2 reads SYGVKD. The CDR3 nucleotides are TGTGCCATCAGCTCCGGGACGGATACCTATGGCTACACCTTC. This sequence encodes CAISSGTDTYGYTF.

V is TRBV5-1 and J is TRBJ1-2; D unclear. The CDR3 is 13 amino acids. Trimming removed 2 bases from V and 8 bases from J, with 13 bases in between. Germline lookup yields CDR1 SGHRS and CDR2 YFSETQ. The CDR3 here is CASSLPGVRGYTF. Here the CDR3 DNA reads TGCGCCAGCAGCTTACCCGGGGTTCGGGGCTACACCTTC.

The chain uses TRBV5-5 and TRBJ2-7, with 10 bases identical to TRBD2. The length of the CDR3 is 14 residues. V dropped 6 bases and J dropped 2; count of bases not matched to a gene: 5. Germline loops: CDR1 SGHKS, CDR2 YYEKEE (reference sequence). This CDR3 reads CASNLAGGPYEQYF. The CDR3 coding sequence is TGTGCCAGCAACTTAGCGGGGGGACCCTACGAGCAGTACTTC.

The chain links TRBV3-1 to TRBJ2-3, with TRBD1 matching 11 bases. The germline gives CDR1 LGHDT, CDR2 YNNKEL (reference sequence). Trimming cost V 0 bases and J 2 bases; bases outside gene matches: 4. CDR3 length: 17 amino acids. Written as DNA, the CDR3 is TGTGCCAGCAGCCAAGAGGACAGGGGGCCGGTCACAGATACGCAGTATTTT. Translated: CASSQEDRGPVTDTQYF.

V is TRBV18 and J is TRBJ2-6; TRBD1 is a possible D gene (6 bases). The germline gives CDR1 KGHSH, CDR2 LQKENI. V lost 2 bases, J lost 0 bases, and 8 bases lay in between. The CDR3 runs 16 residues. In nucleotides, the CDR3 is TGTGCCAGCTCACCAGAGACAGGCTCTGGGGCCAACGTCCTGACTTTC. Its translation: CASSPETGSGANVLTF.

V is TRBV18 and J is TRBJ1-1; weak D call: TRBD1 (5 bases). Trimming pared 2 bases from V and 1 base from J, leaving 11 bases between. Germline assignment: CDR1 KGHSH and CDR2 LQKENI. This CDR3 region has 15 residues. This chain's CDR3 is CASSPTVGQNTEAFF. The CDR3, as DNA: TGTGCCAGCTCACCAACCGTAGGACAGAACACTGAAGCTTTCTTT. The variable domain in full, with the rest retrieved from reference TRBV18 and TRBJ1-1, is NAGVMQNPRHLVRRRGQEARLRCSPMKGHSHVYWYRQLPEEGLKFMVYLQKENIIDESGMPKERFSAEFPKEGPSILRIQQVVRGDSAAYFCASSPTVGQNTEAFFGQGTRLTVV.

V usage is TRBV20-1 and J usage is TRBJ2-3; D is perhaps TRBD2 (7 bases). The CDR3 spans 12 residues. Germline V gene lookup returns CDR1 DFQATT and CDR2 SNEGSKA (reference sequence). Trimming stripped 6 bases from V and 4 bases from J, with 11 bases between. CDR3: CSAPGGSDTQYF. CDR3 coding DNA: TGCAGTGCCCCGGGGGGCTCAGATACGCAGTATTTT.

This chain links TRBV19 with TRBJ2-1; 7 bases fit TRBD2. Germline lookup yields CDR1 LNHDA and CDR2 SQIVND (reference sequence). CDR3 length equals 12 residues. V gave up 1 base and J gave up 9 bases; unmatched junction bases: 0. This CDR3 is CASSIAGGEQFF. The DNA for the CDR3 is TGTGCCAGTAGTATAGCGGGGGGTGAGCAGTTCTTC.

The rearrangement joins TRBV20-1 to TRBJ2-1; 13 positions match TRBD2. The CDR3 is made up of 16 amino acids. V lost 5 bases, J lost 3 bases, and 7 bases stayed unmatched. The V gene's germline CDR1 is DFQATT and CDR2 SNEGSKA (reference sequence). The CDR3 region is CSAYRLAGGLYNEQFF. The CDR3 coding sequence is TGCAGTGCTTATAGACTAGCGGGAGGACTCTACAATGAGCAGTTCTTC.